One and the same sample provided the 18 T cell receptor beta chains below, sequenced in a study of blood T cell repertoires in COVID-19. The repertoire was sequenced with immunoSEQ multiplex PCR; TCRdb's copy has only in-frame clones and lacks some. The sample consists of nearly 250,000 clones, 86% of them appearing once. The material sequenced was peripheral blood. These receptors were collected from a woman older than 75 with COVID-19, enrolled during active disease.

This chain links TRBV5-1 with TRBJ1-1; D unresolved. Germline CDR1 SGHRS, CDR2 YFSETQ. This CDR3 comprises 15 residues. The V and J ends lost 3 bases and 5 bases respectively, with 17 bases between them. The CDR3 DNA is TGCGCCAGCAGCTCCACATCAATACCCTGGACTGAAGCTTTCTTT. It translates to CASSSTSIPWTEAFF.

This sequence joins TRBV30 and TRBJ1-3, with D possibly matching TRBD1 (6 bases). The ends were cut back, 5 bases at V and 0 bases at J, with 11 bases in the middle. The germline gives CDR1 GTSNPN, CDR2 SVGIG (reference sequence). The CDR3 is 14 amino acids. Here the CDR3 DNA reads TGTGCCTGGTGGACAGCCGACTCTGGAAACACCATATATTTT. Protein: CAWWTADSGNTIYF.

The chain links TRBV7-2 to TRBJ1-3; no clear D gene. Germline-derived CDR1 and CDR2 are SGHTA and FQGNSA. V was shortened by 6 bases and J by 0 bases, with 6 bases between the two germline ends. The CDR3 has 13 residues. The CDR3 DNA sequence: TGTGCCAGCAGGTCCGGCTCTGGAAACACCATATATTTT. Translated, it gives CASRSGSGNTIYF.

CDR3 loop: CASSPRTGYTGELFF. CDR3 in DNA: TGCGCCAGCAGCCCCAGGACAGGGTACACCGGGGAGCTGTTTTTT. The rearrangement uses TRBV5-1 and TRBJ2-2; TRBD1 matches at 8 bases. The V gene's germline CDR1 is SGHRS and CDR2 YFSETQ. The CDR3 covers 15 residues. The V gene end was trimmed by 4 bases and the J gene end by 3 bases; junction bases not matched to a gene: 5.

The rearrangement uses TRBV6-5 and TRBJ2-3, with 9 bases that match TRBD2. J gave up 6 bases and V 2 bases, and 6 bases lay outside the gene matches. The CDR3 totals 15 residues. The germline V gene encodes CDR1 MNHEY and CDR2 SVGAGI. CDR3 sequence reads: CASSYGGGASDTQYF. The CDR3 nucleotides read TGTGCCAGCAGTTACGGCGGGGGGGCGTCCGATACGCAGTATTTT.

This chain uses TRBV6-5 with TRBJ2-3, with TRBD2 identical over 9 bases. Germline values: CDR1 MNHEY, CDR2 SVGAGI. Unmatched junction bases numbered 3, after V lost 0 bases and J lost 5 bases. The CDR3 loop spans 15 amino acids. The CDR3 spells CASSYSAGGRDTQYF. The CDR3 nucleotides are TGTGCCAGCAGTTACTCGGCGGGGGGGCGAGATACGCAGTATTTT.

This clone showed up just once. The rearrangement uses TRBV4-3 and TRBJ2-3; D may be TRBD1 (6 bases). CDR3 length: 15 residues. The V and J ends lost 0 bases and 6 bases respectively, with 13 bases between them. Germline lookup yields CDR1 LGHNA and CDR2 YSLEER. CDR3 region: CASSQDTRGADTQYF. CDR3 sequence (DNA): TGCGCCAGCAGCCAAGATACCAGGGGTGCGGATACGCAGTATTTT.

A few counts support this clone. The chain combines TRBV28 with TRBJ1-5; TRBD1 matches at 9 bases. J lost 5 bases, V lost 2 bases, and 7 bases had no gene match. Germline V gene lookup returns CDR1 MDHEN and CDR2 SYDVKM. CDR3 size: 16 residues. This CDR3 reads CASSLRTGVIDQPQHF. In DNA, the CDR3 is TGTGCCAGCAGTTTACGGACAGGGGTTATCGATCAGCCCCAGCATTTT.

The gene calls are TRBV10-3 and TRBJ2-7; 11 nucleotides agree with TRBD1. The germline gives CDR1 ENHRY, CDR2 SYGVKD. The length of the CDR3 is 16 residues. V lost 2 bases, J lost 5 bases, and 8 bases stayed unmatched. The CDR3 reads CAISEAPGTGGDEQYF. The CDR3 nucleotides read TGTGCCATCAGTGAGGCCCCCGGGACAGGGGGGGACGAGCAGTACTTC.

The chain employs TRBV11-2 and TRBJ2-2; 9 positions agree with TRBD2. With V trimmed by 4 bases and J by 7 bases, 7 bases remained unmatched. The CDR3 is made up of 15 amino acids. CDR1 is SGHAT, CDR2 FQNNGV, per germline. CDR3 residues: CASSSQAGGFGELFF. The CDR3 DNA follows: TGTGCCAGCAGCTCCCAAGCGGGGGGCTTCGGGGAGCTGTTTTTT.

The chain combines TRBV5-1 with TRBJ2-2; 8 bases map to TRBD2. V lost 0 bases and J lost 3; bases outside the gene matches: 4. CDR1 is SGHRS, CDR2 YFSETQ, per germline. The CDR3 spans 16 residues. CDR3 amino acids: CASSLVAGGHTGELFF. The CDR3 DNA sequence: TGCGCCAGCAGCTTGGTGGCGGGGGGTCACACCGGGGAGCTGTTTTTT.

The gene calls are TRBV23-1 and TRBJ2-7, with 7 bases matching TRBD1. TRBV23-1 belongs to the ORF category, with a function that is uncertain. V lost 3 bases to trimming and J lost 0 bases; unmatched junction nucleotides: 8. CDR3 length equals 16 residues. The CDR3 loop reads CASSQGVAGGSYEQYV. The CDR3 nucleotides are TGCGCCAGCAGTCAGGGCGTGGCAGGGGGCTCCTACGAGCAGTACGTC.

This chain uses TRBV6-1 with TRBJ1-1; the D is unclear. Germline CDR1 MNHNS, CDR2 SASEGT. This CDR3 is built from 12 residues. V was pared by 2 bases and J by 10 bases, with 11 bases between. CDR3 amino acids: CASSESRIGAFF. CDR3 nucleotide sequence: TGTGCCAGCAGTGAATCGAGGATTGGAGCTTTCTTT.

The chain is built from TRBV24-1 and TRBJ2-1; perhaps TRBD2 as D (5 bases). CDR1 is KGHDR and CDR2 is SFDVKD in the germline V gene. This CDR3 is built from 13 residues. V was cut by 9 bases and J by 5 bases, with 13 bases left in between. CDR3 DNA: TGTGCCACCGCAAGGACGGGGAACAATGAGCAGTTCTTC. Translated, it gives CATARTGNNEQFF.

The chain couples TRBV5-4 to TRBJ2-5; 7 nucleotides match TRBD2. The germline V gene encodes CDR1 SGHNT and CDR2 YYREEE (reference sequence). Unmatched junction bases numbered 6, after V lost 0 bases and J lost 4 bases. The CDR3 is made up of 15 amino acids. The CDR3 region is CASSLGASGLETQYF. For the CDR3, the DNA is TGTGCCAGCAGCTTGGGGGCTAGCGGCCTAGAGACCCAGTACTTC.

This clone appeared a few times. The chain couples TRBV10-1 to TRBJ1-1; 7 nucleotides align to TRBD1. The CDR3 length is 12 residues. J gave up 4 bases and V 8 bases, and 4 bases lay outside the gene matches. Germline CDR1 and CDR2: WNHNN and SYGVQD (reference sequence). DNA of the CDR3: TGCGCCAGCGGGAGACAGGGCACTGAAGCTTTCTTT. Residues: CASGRQGTEAFF.

The chain is built from TRBV6-2 or TRBV6-3 and TRBJ1-6, with D uncertain. This CDR3 contains 13 residues. The germline CDR1 and CDR2 sequences are MNHEY and SVGEGT. V was shortened by 2 bases and J by 9 bases, with 8 bases between the two germline ends. The DNA for the CDR3 is TGTGCCAGCAGTTACATGCGGGCTTCACCCCTCCACTTT. Protein product: CASSYMRASPLHF.

The genes are TRBV5-5 and TRBJ2-5; 7 positions agree with TRBD2. The V segment lost 7 bases and the J segment 3 bases; nucleotides outside the gene matches: 6. Germline CDR1 reads SGHKS; CDR2 reads YYEKEE (reference sequence). CDR3 length: 13 residues. CDR3 sequence: CASSGLVKETQYF. CDR3 bases: TGTGCCAGCTCTGGACTAGTAAAAGAGACCCAGTACTTC.